This TCR beta chain was identified during a study of CD8 T cells in Susac syndrome. Germline-derived CDR1 and CDR2 are LGHDT and YNNKEL (reference sequence). This CDR3 has 16 residues. V was clipped by 4 bases and J by 3 bases; unmatched bases: 11. Random-hexamer reverse transcription was applied to about 0.45 to 1 ug RNA. TCRdb reprocessed the immunoSEQ multiplex PCR reads with MiXCR, giving one entry per CDR3 protein. The sample carries approximately 200,000 distinct CDR3 sequences, roughly 94% recorded once. The sample consisted of CD4+ T cells from PBMCs. This TCR came from a human donor with multiple sclerosis. The V and J genes are TRBV3-1 and TRBJ2-7; 8 bases are shared with TRBD1. The CDR3 reads CASSRIDRGGLYEQYF. CDR3 nucleotides: TGTGCCAGCAGCCGCATCGACAGGGGAGGACTCTACGAGCAGTACTTC.